This T cell receptor (beta chain) stems from a study of blood T cells in healthy people across ages. Study background: About one barcoded TCR beta cDNA was captured per two T cells.

A J-beta primer mix and a sample-barcoded 5' primer were used in a second PCR of roughly 6 to 12 cycles. Via MiXCR, TCRdb re-called the 5' RACE reads, giving one row per CDR3 protein. The sample contains 800,000 or so distinct CDR3 sequences, approximately 65% of which appear only once. The CDR3 contains 15 residues. The V and J ends lost 4 bases and 6 bases, in that order; junction bases with no gene match: 7. From germline, CDR1 is SGDLS and CDR2 YYNGEE. Sequenced: blood. This TCR was recovered from a man younger than 40 in good health. V usage is TRBV9 and J usage is TRBJ2-3; TRBD2 aligns across 11 bases. The CDR3 here is CASSFSGGGLDTQYF. CDR3 bases: TGTGCCAGCAGCTTTAGCGGGGGGGGCCTGGATACGCAGTATTTT.